The 28 T cell receptor beta chains below were found in one sample sequenced in a study of T cells after yellow fever vaccination. MiXCR, run by TCRdb on the 5' RACE reads, gives a single entry per CDR3 protein. The sample lists approximately 70,000 distinct CDR3 sequences; around 7.1% were seen once. The source was CD8+ T cells sorted from PBMCs, collected about 10 days after the first yellow fever vaccination. The receptors stem from a man aged 18 to 30 who received the YFV17D yellow fever vaccine.

A remark on this clonotype: This clone may be a read error of a much larger clone one base away. CDR3 DNA: TGTGCCACCAGTGACTCCCGGACAGGGTCCCCCGGGGAGCTGTTTTTT. It encodes CATSDSRTGSPGELFF. The chain uses TRBV24-1 and TRBJ2-2; the match to TRBD1 covers 8 bases. CDR3 length: 16 residues. The V segment lost 4 bases and the J segment 6 bases; nucleotides outside the gene matches: 9. The germline CDR1 and CDR2 sequences are KGHDR and SFDVKD.

This clonotype was found many times. The chain joins TRBV5-8 to TRBJ2-1, with 12 positions matching TRBD2. The CDR3 length is 16 residues. Unmatched junction bases numbered 2, after V lost 0 bases and J lost 4 bases. Germline V lookup: CDR1 SGHTS, CDR2 YDEGEE. The CDR3 nucleotides are TGTGCCAGCAGCTTGGAGGGACTAGCGGGTTACAATGAGCAGTTCTTC. The encoded protein is CASSLEGLAGYNEQFF.

Many counts were recorded for this clonotype. The CDR3 region is CASSNVAIQETQYF. As DNA, the CDR3 is TGTGCCAGCAGCAATGTCGCCATCCAAGAGACCCAGTACTTC. The chain is built from TRBV7-9 and TRBJ2-5; no definite D call. Germline assignment: CDR1 SEHNR and CDR2 FQNEAQ (reference sequence). V was cut by 5 bases and J by 1 base, with 11 bases left in between. The CDR3 sequence is 14 residues long.

This clonotype came up many times. The V gene is TRBV12-3 or TRBV12-4, the J gene TRBJ2-7; the match to TRBD1 covers 7 bases. Trimming removed 4 bases from V and 4 bases from J; junction bases left unmatched: 4. The CDR3 is 13 residues long. CDR3 sequence: CASSSGTAYEQYF. In DNA form, the CDR3 reads TGTGCCAGCAGTTCCGGGACAGCTTACGAGCAGTACTTC.

The chain links TRBV14 to TRBJ1-1; 7 bases are shared with TRBD1. Trimming took 3 bases from V and 5 from J; bases not matched to a gene: 6. CDR3 size: 14 residues. Germline assignment: CDR1 SGHDN and CDR2 FVKESK. The CDR3 here is CASSHRQGMTEAFF. The DNA for the CDR3 is TGTGCCAGCAGCCACCGACAGGGAATGACTGAAGCTTTCTTT.

This clonotype was observed many times. This chain links TRBV10-3 with TRBJ1-5; tentative D call: TRBD1 (6 bases). Trimming took off 3 bases at V and 2 bases at J, with 14 bases between the two ends. The CDR3 covers 16 residues. Germline values: CDR1 ENHRY, CDR2 SYGVKD. The chain's CDR3 is CAISEGGGQGNQPQHF. The CDR3 bases are TGTGCCATCAGTGAAGGAGGGGGGCAGGGCAATCAGCCCCAGCATTTT.

This clonotype occurred a few times. V gene TRBV20-1 combines with J gene TRBJ1-3; perhaps TRBD1 as D (5 bases). Germline assignment: CDR1 DFQATT and CDR2 SNEGSKA (reference sequence). V lost 0 bases, J lost 0 bases, and 12 bases lay in between. The CDR3 runs 16 residues. The CDR3 region has the DNA TGCAGTGCTAGAGATCAAGGACATCACTCTGGAAACACCATATATTTT. It translates to CSARDQGHHSGNTIYF.

This clonotype was seen only a few times. This rearrangement joins TRBV4-2 to TRBJ1-2; no clear D gene. The CDR3 extends over 13 amino acids. V was clipped by 3 bases and J by 4 bases, with 9 bases between them. Germline CDR1 reads LGHNA; CDR2 reads YNFKEQ. The CDR3 spells CASSQGGSYGYTF. The CDR3 nucleotides read TGTGCCAGCAGCCAGGGAGGCAGCTATGGCTACACCTTC.

This clonotype was observed a handful of times. The V call is TRBV7-3, the J call TRBJ2-3; D call uncertain. CDR1 is SGHTA, CDR2 FQGTGA, per germline. CDR3 size: 13 residues. Trimming shortened V by 5 bases and J by 2 bases, and 8 bases separated the two germline ends. The CDR3 sequence: CASSHGVTDTQYF. The CDR3 DNA is TGTGCCAGCAGCCATGGAGTCACAGATACGCAGTATTTT.

V usage is TRBV25-1 and J usage is TRBJ2-2; no firm D call. Germline lookup yields CDR1 MGHDK and CDR2 SYGVNS. V was cut by 3 bases and J by 5 bases, with 28 bases left in between. The CDR3 is 20 amino acids. The CDR3 protein is CASSDRLGSAGPFGTGELFF. CDR3 DNA: TGTGCCAGCAGTGACCGATTAGGGTCGGCAGGACCTTTCGGGACCGGGGAGCTGTTTTTT.

This clonotype appeared a few times. The chain combines TRBV11-2 with TRBJ2-7; 8 nucleotides match TRBD1. The V gene end was trimmed by 6 bases and the J gene end by 5 bases; junction bases not matched to a gene: 15. This CDR3 spans 16 amino acids. Germline CDR1 reads SGHAT; CDR2 reads FQNNGV. CDR3 DNA: TGTGCCAGCAGTCCCAGTTCTTTCGACAGGGGAGACGAGCAGTACGTC. It is translated as CASSPSSFDRGDEQYV.

The table lists this clonotype with many counts. The chain employs TRBV6-1 and TRBJ1-5; the D is unclear. The CDR3 has 15 residues. From germline, CDR1 is MNHNS and CDR2 SASEGT. V was trimmed by 6 bases and J by 0 bases, leaving 12 bases between them. The CDR3 sequence is CASRVDGHSNQPQHF. As DNA, the CDR3 is TGTGCCAGCAGGGTGGACGGGCATAGCAATCAGCCCCAGCATTTT.

This clonotype was counted ten times or more. This chain uses TRBV7-3 with TRBJ2-2; D ambiguous. This CDR3 comprises 13 residues. Germline lookup yields CDR1 SGHTA and CDR2 FQGTGA. Deletions cut 2 bases from V and 3 bases from J, with 4 bases between. CDR3 protein: CASSLGDTGELFF. CDR3 DNA sequence: TGTGCCAGCAGCTTAGGGGACACCGGGGAGCTGTTTTTT.

This clonotype was seen a few times. The rearrangement uses TRBV7-2 and TRBJ2-5; TRBD1 might be the D (6 bases). Trimming stripped 5 bases from V and 0 bases from J, with 13 bases between. The CDR3 has 15 residues. Germline V gene sequence: CDR1 SGHTA, CDR2 FQGNSA. CDR3 in amino acids: CASSLPYRDQETQYF. The CDR3 DNA sequence: TGTGCCAGCAGCCTACCTTACAGGGACCAAGAGACCCAGTACTTC.

This clonotype was counted at least ten times. The chain links TRBV27 to TRBJ2-1; either TRBD1 or TRBD2 may fit D (5 bases each). CDR1 MNHEY and CDR2 SMNVEV come from the germline V gene (reference sequence). The germline V and J ends were trimmed by 1 base and 9 bases, with 16 bases remaining between them. CDR3 length: 15 residues. This CDR3 is CASSLWDPGASEQFF. The CDR3 DNA reads as TGTGCCAGCAGTTTATGGGATCCCGGGGCCTCTGAGCAGTTCTTC.

The table lists this clonotype with a few counts. This chain connects TRBV19 to TRBJ2-2; D call uncertain. The CDR3 runs to 15 residues. Germline V gives CDR1 LNHDA, CDR2 SQIVND (reference sequence). V lost 2 bases, J lost 7 bases, and 14 bases lay in between. CDR3 sequence (DNA): TGTGCCAGTAGTATAACCGCCACCCTCGGCGGGGAGCTGTTTTTT. As protein: CASSITATLGGELFF.

There are many counts of this clonotype. V is TRBV11-2 and J is TRBJ2-3, with TRBD2 as a possible D gene (6 bases). CDR3 length equals 15 residues. Germline-derived CDR1 and CDR2 are SGHAT and FQNNGV. Trimming removed 5 bases from V and 3 bases from J, with 15 bases in between. CDR3: CASSTRGGITDTQYF. CDR3 nucleotides: TGTGCCAGCAGCACAAGGGGCGGGATTACAGATACGCAGTATTTT.

The sample holds a few counts of this clonotype. This rearrangement joins TRBV5-1 to TRBJ1-1, with D possibly matching TRBD1 (6 bases). V was shortened by 7 bases and J by 5 bases, with 15 bases between the two germline ends. Germline CDR1 SGHRS, CDR2 YFSETQ. The CDR3 is 13 amino acids. The CDR3 DNA reads as TGCGCCAGCTTTAAGGGGGTTTGGACTGAAGCTTTCTTT. Residues: CASFKGVWTEAFF.

The chain couples TRBV4-1 to TRBJ2-3; 8 bases match TRBD2. Looked up from germline, CDR1 is MGHRA and CDR2 is YSYEKL. This CDR3 has 16 amino acids. With V trimmed by 1 base and J by 1 base, 4 bases remained unmatched. The CDR3 sequence is CASSQVDSGGTDTQYF. In nucleotides, the CDR3 is TGCGCCAGCAGCCAAGTCGATAGCGGGGGCACAGATACGCAGTATTTT.

This clonotype was seen only a few times. The V gene is TRBV4-1, the J gene TRBJ1-1, with 8 nucleotides matching TRBD1. V lost 0 bases, J lost 6 bases, and 18 bases stayed unmatched. The germline V gene has CDR1 MGHRA and CDR2 YSYEKL. The CDR3 extends over 19 amino acids. CDR3 DNA sequence: TGCGCCAGCAGCCAAGAGGCAGGGGGCCCCGTAGAGGTGGGACCTGAAGCTTTCTTT. Translated, it gives CASSQEAGGPVEVGPEAFF.

V gene TRBV19 combines with J gene TRBJ2-1; no definite D call. The CDR3 runs 15 residues. V was clipped by 7 bases and J by 0 bases, with 13 bases between them. CDR1 is LNHDA and CDR2 is SQIVND in the germline V gene (reference sequence). The CDR3 loop is CASKDGQSSYNEQFF. The CDR3 DNA sequence: TGTGCCAGTAAAGACGGGCAGAGCTCCTACAATGAGCAGTTCTTC.

This clonotype has just a few counts. This chain uses TRBV6-5 with TRBJ1-1; D is perhaps TRBD1 (5 bases). CDR3 length: 15 amino acids. CDR1 is MNHEY and CDR2 is SVGAGI in the germline V gene. V shed 0 bases and J shed 5 bases, with 13 bases lying between them. Here the CDR3 DNA reads TGTGCCAGCAGTTACTCCGCAGGGATTAATACTGAAGCTTTCTTT. It specifies CASSYSAGINTEAFF.

This clonotype showed up many times. This chain uses TRBV4-1 with TRBJ1-2, with D possibly being TRBD1 (5 bases). Germline loops: CDR1 MGHRA, CDR2 YSYEKL. Deletions cut 4 bases from V and 2 bases from J, with 14 bases between. This CDR3 comprises 15 residues. The CDR3 here is CASSPALGVNYGYTF. CDR3 coding DNA: TGCGCCAGCAGCCCAGCCCTGGGGGTGAACTATGGCTACACCTTC.

V usage is TRBV3-1 and J usage is TRBJ1-1; D gene unclear. This CDR3 comprises 13 residues. Trimming took off 4 bases at V and 6 bases at J, with 12 bases between the two ends. The germline V gene encodes CDR1 LGHDT and CDR2 YNNKEL (reference sequence). The CDR3 reads CASSLKLRSEAFF. The DNA for the CDR3 is TGTGCCAGCAGCCTAAAATTAAGATCTGAAGCTTTCTTT.

The chain combines TRBV5-1 with TRBJ2-5; D may match TRBD1 or TRBD2 (5 bases each). V dropped 4 bases and J dropped 5 bases, with 21 bases sitting between them. The CDR3 covers 16 residues. Germline V gives CDR1 SGHRS, CDR2 YFSETQ. The CDR3 reads CASSAWWDGGAETQYF. Written as DNA, the CDR3 is TGCGCCAGCAGCGCCTGGTGGGACGGAGGAGCCGAGACCCAGTACTTC.

This clonotype was counted ten times or more. The chain combines TRBV27 with TRBJ2-6, with D perhaps assigned TRBD1 or TRBD2 (6 bases each). Germline V gene lookup returns CDR1 MNHEY and CDR2 SMNVEV (reference sequence). V lost 6 bases and J 4 bases, leaving 13 bases between the germline ends. This CDR3 has 15 residues. The CDR3 is CASSLRGDGANVLTF. In DNA, the CDR3 is TGTGCCAGCAGCCTAAGGGGGGACGGGGCCAACGTCCTGACTTTC.

This clonotype was picked up many times. This chain uses TRBV10-2 with TRBJ1-5, with D uncertain. The CDR3 is made up of 13 amino acids. V gave up 3 bases and J gave up 6 bases, with 9 bases separating them. Germline V gene data show CDR1 as WSHSY and CDR2 as SAAADI. This chain's CDR3 is CASSDGFGQPQHF. CDR3 DNA: TGCGCCAGCAGTGACGGGTTCGGTCAGCCCCAGCATTTT.

Comment on this clonotype: Mismatch with germline at one junction end may stem from a read error. The CDR3 DNA is TGTGCCAGCAGTACCGGACTGGGAGATCCGGTCTTC. Protein product: CASSTGLGDPVF. V gene TRBV12-3 or TRBV12-4 combines with J gene TRBJ2-1; D is perhaps TRBD2 (5 bases). This CDR3 is built from 12 residues.